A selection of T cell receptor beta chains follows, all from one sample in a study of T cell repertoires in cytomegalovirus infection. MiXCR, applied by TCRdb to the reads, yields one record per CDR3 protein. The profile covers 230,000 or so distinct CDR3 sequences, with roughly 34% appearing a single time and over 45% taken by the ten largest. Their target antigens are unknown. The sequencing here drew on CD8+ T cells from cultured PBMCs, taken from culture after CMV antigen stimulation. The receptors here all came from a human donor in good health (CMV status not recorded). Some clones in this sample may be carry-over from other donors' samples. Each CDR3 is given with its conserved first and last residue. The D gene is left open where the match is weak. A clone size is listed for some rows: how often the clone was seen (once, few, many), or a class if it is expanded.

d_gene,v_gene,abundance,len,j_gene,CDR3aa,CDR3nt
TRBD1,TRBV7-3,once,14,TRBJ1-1,CASTRDRMNTEAFF,TGTGCCAGCACCCGGGACAGAATGAACACTGAAGCTTTCTTT
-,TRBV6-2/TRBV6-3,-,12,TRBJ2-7,CAATGRAYEQYF,TGTGCCGCGACGGGTAGAGCCTACGAGCAGTACTTC
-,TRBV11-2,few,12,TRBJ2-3,CASSSGEDTQYF,TGTGCCAGCAGCAGTGGGGAGGATACGCAGTATTTT
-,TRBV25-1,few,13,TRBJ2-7,CASSALGPQEQYF,TGTGCCAGCAGTGCCCTCGGCCCTCAGGAGCAGTACTTC
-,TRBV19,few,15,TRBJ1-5,CASSIGNGYNQPQHF,TGTGCCAGTAGTATAGGAAACGGATACAATCAGCCCCAGCATTTT
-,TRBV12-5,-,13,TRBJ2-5,CASGPSLGETQYF,TGTGCTAGTGGCCCCTCACTGGGGGAGACCCAGTACTTC
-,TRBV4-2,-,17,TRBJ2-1,CASSKPFRALDRNEQFF,TGTGCCAGCAGCAAGCCCTTCCGGGCCTTAGACCGGAATGAGCAGTTCTTC
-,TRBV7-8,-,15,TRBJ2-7,CASSSPLAEAYEQYF,TGTGCCAGCAGCTCGCCCTTGGCGGAGGCCTACGAGCAGTACTTC
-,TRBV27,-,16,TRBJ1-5,CASSLTAGPTDQPQHF,TGTGCCAGCAGTTTAACGGCAGGGCCTACGGATCAGCCCCAGCATTTT
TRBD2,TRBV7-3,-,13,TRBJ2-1,CASSSGLADVQFF,TGTGCCAGCAGCTCGGGACTAGCAGATGTGCAGTTCTTC
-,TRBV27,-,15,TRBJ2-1,CASKQRLGSYNEQFF,TGTGCCAGCAAACAAAGATTGGGAAGCTACAATGAGCAGTTCTTC
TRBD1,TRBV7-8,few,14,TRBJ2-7,CASSSRTGSYEQYF,TGTGCCAGCAGCTCTAGGACAGGGTCGTACGAGCAGTACTTC
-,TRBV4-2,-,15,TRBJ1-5,CASSQESSSNQPQHF,TGTGCCAGCAGCCAAGAGTCAAGTAGCAATCAGCCCCAGCATTTT
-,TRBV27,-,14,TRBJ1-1,CASSLVRLGTEAFF,TGTGCCAGCAGTTTGGTACGGCTGGGAACTGAAGCTTTCTTT
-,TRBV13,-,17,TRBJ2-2,CASSLVRGKSGTGELFF,TGTGCCAGCAGCTTAGTCAGGGGAAAAAGCGGGACCGGGGAGCTGTTTTTT
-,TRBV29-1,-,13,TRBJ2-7,CSVGGPGLGEQYF,TGCAGCGTTGGCGGTCCCGGGCTCGGGGAGCAGTACTTC
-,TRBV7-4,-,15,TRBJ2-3,CASSLVGGSTDTQYF,TGTGCCAGCAGCTTAGTGGGGGGCTCCACAGATACGCAGTATTTT
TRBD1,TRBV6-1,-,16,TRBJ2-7,CASSGDRARRTYEQYF,TGTGCCAGCAGTGGGGACAGGGCACGGAGGACCTACGAGCAGTACTTC
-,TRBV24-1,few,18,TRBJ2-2,CATSDSYTELTNTGELFF,TGTGCCACCAGTGATTCCTACACGGAGTTGACTAACACCGGGGAGCTGTTTTTT
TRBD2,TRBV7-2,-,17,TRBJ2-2,CASSLGGRALNTGELFF,TGTGCCAGCAGCTTGGGCGGGAGGGCCTTAAACACCGGGGAGCTGTTTTTT
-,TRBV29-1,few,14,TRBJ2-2,CSVGTPTNTGELFF,TGCAGCGTTGGGACACCTACGAACACCGGGGAGCTGTTTTTT
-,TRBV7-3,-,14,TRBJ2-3,CASSLGDNTDTQYF,TGTGCCAGCAGCTTAGGGGACAACACAGATACGCAGTATTTT
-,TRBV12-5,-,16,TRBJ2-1,CASGSPAGGSYNEQFF,TGTGCTAGTGGTTCCCCAGCGGGTGGGTCCTACAATGAGCAGTTCTTC
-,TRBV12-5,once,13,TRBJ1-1,CASGFQPDTEAFF,TGTGCTAGTGGTTTTCAGCCGGACACTGAAGCTTTCTTT
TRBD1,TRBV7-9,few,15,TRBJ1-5,CASSLGDRGNQPQHF,TGTGCCAGCAGCTTAGGGGACAGGGGGAATCAGCCCCAGCATTTT
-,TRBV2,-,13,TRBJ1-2,CASSESQTYGYTF,TGTGCCAGCAGTGAGTCACAGACCTATGGCTACACCTTC
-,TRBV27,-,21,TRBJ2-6,CASTLNHGTGRRIPGANVLTF,TGTGCCAGCACCCTCAACCATGGTACAGGGAGAAGGATCCCTGGGGCCAACGTCCTGACTTTC
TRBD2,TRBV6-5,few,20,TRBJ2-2,CASSYSPASGGESKPGELFF,TGTGCCAGCAGTTACTCTCCGGCTAGCGGGGGGGAATCGAAACCCGGGGAGCTGTTTTTT
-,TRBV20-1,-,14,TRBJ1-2,CSASLPGDSYGYTF,TGCAGTGCTAGTCTCCCGGGAGACTCCTATGGCTACACCTTC
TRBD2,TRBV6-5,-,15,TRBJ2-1,CASSYSAGGNNEQFF,TGTGCCAGCAGTTACTCGGCGGGAGGGAACAATGAGCAGTTCTTC
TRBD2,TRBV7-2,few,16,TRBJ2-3,CASSFLAGPSTDTQYF,TGTGCCAGCAGCTTTTTAGCGGGGCCTAGCACAGATACGCAGTATTTT
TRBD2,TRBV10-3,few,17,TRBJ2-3,CAISGISGRAEGDTQYF,TGTGCCATCAGTGGGATTAGCGGGAGGGCCGAGGGAGATACGCAGTATTTT
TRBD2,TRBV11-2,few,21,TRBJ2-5,CASSQMPRTSGTGDFTETQYF,TGTGCCAGCAGCCAAATGCCTAGGACTAGCGGGACTGGAGATTTCACAGAGACCCAGTACTTC
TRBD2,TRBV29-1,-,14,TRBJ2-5,CSVEYRTSGETQYF,TGCAGCGTTGAGTATCGGACTAGCGGGGAGACCCAGTACTTC
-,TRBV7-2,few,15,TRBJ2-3,CASSLGATYTDTQYF,TGTGCCAGCTCCCTAGGCGCCACTTACACAGATACGCAGTATTTT
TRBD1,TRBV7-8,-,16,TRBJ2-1,CASSPLDRGGHNEQFF,TGTGCCAGCAGCCCACTGGACAGGGGTGGCCACAATGAGCAGTTCTTC